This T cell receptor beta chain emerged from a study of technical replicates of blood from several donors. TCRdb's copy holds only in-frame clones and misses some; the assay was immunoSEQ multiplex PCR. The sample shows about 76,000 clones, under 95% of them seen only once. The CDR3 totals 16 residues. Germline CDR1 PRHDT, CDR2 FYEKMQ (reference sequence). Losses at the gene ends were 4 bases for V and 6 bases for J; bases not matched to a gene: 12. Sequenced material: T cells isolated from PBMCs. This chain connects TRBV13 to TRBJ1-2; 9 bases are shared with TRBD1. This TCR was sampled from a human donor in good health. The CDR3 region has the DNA TGTGCCAGCAGCTCCTATTTCCGGGACAGGGATAATGGCTACACCTTC. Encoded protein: CASSSYFRDRDNGYTF.